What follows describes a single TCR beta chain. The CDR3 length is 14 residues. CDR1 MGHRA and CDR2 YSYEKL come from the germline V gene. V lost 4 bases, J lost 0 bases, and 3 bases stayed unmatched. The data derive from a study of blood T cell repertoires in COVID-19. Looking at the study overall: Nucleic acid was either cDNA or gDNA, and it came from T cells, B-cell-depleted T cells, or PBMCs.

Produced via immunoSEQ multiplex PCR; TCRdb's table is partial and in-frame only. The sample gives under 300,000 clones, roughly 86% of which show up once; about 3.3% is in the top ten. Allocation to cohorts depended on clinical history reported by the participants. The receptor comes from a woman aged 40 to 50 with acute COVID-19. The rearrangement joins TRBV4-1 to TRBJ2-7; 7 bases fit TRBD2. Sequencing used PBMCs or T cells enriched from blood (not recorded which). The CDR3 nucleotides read TGCGCCAGCAGCCTGGGGGGGAGCTCCTACGAGCAGTACTTC. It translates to CASSLGGSSYEQYF.